What follows are 6 T cell receptor beta chains derived from one specimen sequenced in a study of cytomegalovirus exposure and HLA in healthy donors. Method: immunoSEQ multiplex PCR; TCRdb's copy keeps in-frame clones and lacks some. The table has around 300,000 clones, around 90% seen once. Sample: PBMCs. The source is a woman under 40 in good health and CMV-seropositive.

This clone was detected only a few times. The J gene is TRBJ1-2, the V gene TRBV5-6; no clear D gene. CDR3 length: 12 residues. Trimming took off 1 base at V and 4 bases at J, with 5 bases between the two ends. Per the germline V gene, CDR1 is SGHDT and CDR2 is YYEEEE. The CDR3 region has the DNA TGTGCCAGCAGCTTGAATGGCTATGGCTACACCTTC. Its protein product is CASSLNGYGYTF. Based on the CDR3 plus reference TRBV5-6 and TRBJ1-2, the full variable domain is DAGVTQSPTHLIKTRGQQVTLRCSPKSGHDTVSWYQQALGQGPQFIFQYYEEEERQRGNFPDRFSGHQFPNYSSELNVNALLLGDSALYLCASSLNGYGYTFGSGTRLTVV.

The chain carries TRBV27 and TRBJ2-7; 7 positions agree with TRBD2. This CDR3 comprises 12 residues. Germline trimming cut 3 bases from V and 9 bases from J; bases unmatched to any gene: 5. Per the germline V gene, CDR1 is MNHEY and CDR2 is SMNVEV (reference sequence). The CDR3 region has the DNA TGTGCCAGCAGTTTGGGGCGGGAGAGGCAGTACTTC. Encoded protein: CASSLGRERQYF.

V usage is TRBV7-9 and J usage is TRBJ2-1, with D possibly TRBD1 on 6 matching bases. The CDR3 runs 12 residues. Germline V CDR1 and CDR2: SEHNR, FQNEAQ (reference sequence). Trimming cost V 7 bases and J 7 bases, with 11 bases left between them. The CDR3 spells CASNKTGNEQFF. CDR3 nucleotide sequence: TGTGCCAGCAACAAAACAGGGAATGAGCAGTTCTTC.

V is TRBV6-1 and J is TRBJ2-5; D is possibly TRBD2 (6 bases). V dropped 2 bases and J dropped 5 bases, with 15 bases sitting between them. Germline-derived CDR1 and CDR2 are MNHNS and SASEGT. The CDR3 is made up of 15 amino acids. In DNA form, the CDR3 reads TGTGCCAGCAGTGAACATGGCGGGGTAACTGAGACCCAGTACTTC. This codes for CASSEHGGVTETQYF.

The chain links TRBV6-6 to TRBJ2-2; TRBD2 matches 11 bases. Germline CDR1 is MNHNY and CDR2 is SVGAGI (reference sequence). The CDR3 totals 14 residues. V gave up 6 bases and J gave up 7 bases; unmatched junction bases: 4. The CDR3 is CASRNSGRVGELFF. Here the CDR3 DNA reads TGTGCCAGCAGAAATAGCGGGAGGGTCGGGGAGCTGTTTTTT.

CDR3 nucleotides: TGCGCCAGCAGCCAAGATGCTACTAGCGGGCCCAGCTCCTACAATGAGCAGTTCTTC. Its translation is CASSQDATSGPSSYNEQFF. This chain uses TRBV4-3 with TRBJ2-1; 9 nucleotides agree with TRBD2. CDR1 is LGHNA and CDR2 is YSLEER in the germline V gene. V shed 0 bases, J shed 0 bases, and the junction held 9 bases outside the gene matches. This CDR3 region has 19 residues.